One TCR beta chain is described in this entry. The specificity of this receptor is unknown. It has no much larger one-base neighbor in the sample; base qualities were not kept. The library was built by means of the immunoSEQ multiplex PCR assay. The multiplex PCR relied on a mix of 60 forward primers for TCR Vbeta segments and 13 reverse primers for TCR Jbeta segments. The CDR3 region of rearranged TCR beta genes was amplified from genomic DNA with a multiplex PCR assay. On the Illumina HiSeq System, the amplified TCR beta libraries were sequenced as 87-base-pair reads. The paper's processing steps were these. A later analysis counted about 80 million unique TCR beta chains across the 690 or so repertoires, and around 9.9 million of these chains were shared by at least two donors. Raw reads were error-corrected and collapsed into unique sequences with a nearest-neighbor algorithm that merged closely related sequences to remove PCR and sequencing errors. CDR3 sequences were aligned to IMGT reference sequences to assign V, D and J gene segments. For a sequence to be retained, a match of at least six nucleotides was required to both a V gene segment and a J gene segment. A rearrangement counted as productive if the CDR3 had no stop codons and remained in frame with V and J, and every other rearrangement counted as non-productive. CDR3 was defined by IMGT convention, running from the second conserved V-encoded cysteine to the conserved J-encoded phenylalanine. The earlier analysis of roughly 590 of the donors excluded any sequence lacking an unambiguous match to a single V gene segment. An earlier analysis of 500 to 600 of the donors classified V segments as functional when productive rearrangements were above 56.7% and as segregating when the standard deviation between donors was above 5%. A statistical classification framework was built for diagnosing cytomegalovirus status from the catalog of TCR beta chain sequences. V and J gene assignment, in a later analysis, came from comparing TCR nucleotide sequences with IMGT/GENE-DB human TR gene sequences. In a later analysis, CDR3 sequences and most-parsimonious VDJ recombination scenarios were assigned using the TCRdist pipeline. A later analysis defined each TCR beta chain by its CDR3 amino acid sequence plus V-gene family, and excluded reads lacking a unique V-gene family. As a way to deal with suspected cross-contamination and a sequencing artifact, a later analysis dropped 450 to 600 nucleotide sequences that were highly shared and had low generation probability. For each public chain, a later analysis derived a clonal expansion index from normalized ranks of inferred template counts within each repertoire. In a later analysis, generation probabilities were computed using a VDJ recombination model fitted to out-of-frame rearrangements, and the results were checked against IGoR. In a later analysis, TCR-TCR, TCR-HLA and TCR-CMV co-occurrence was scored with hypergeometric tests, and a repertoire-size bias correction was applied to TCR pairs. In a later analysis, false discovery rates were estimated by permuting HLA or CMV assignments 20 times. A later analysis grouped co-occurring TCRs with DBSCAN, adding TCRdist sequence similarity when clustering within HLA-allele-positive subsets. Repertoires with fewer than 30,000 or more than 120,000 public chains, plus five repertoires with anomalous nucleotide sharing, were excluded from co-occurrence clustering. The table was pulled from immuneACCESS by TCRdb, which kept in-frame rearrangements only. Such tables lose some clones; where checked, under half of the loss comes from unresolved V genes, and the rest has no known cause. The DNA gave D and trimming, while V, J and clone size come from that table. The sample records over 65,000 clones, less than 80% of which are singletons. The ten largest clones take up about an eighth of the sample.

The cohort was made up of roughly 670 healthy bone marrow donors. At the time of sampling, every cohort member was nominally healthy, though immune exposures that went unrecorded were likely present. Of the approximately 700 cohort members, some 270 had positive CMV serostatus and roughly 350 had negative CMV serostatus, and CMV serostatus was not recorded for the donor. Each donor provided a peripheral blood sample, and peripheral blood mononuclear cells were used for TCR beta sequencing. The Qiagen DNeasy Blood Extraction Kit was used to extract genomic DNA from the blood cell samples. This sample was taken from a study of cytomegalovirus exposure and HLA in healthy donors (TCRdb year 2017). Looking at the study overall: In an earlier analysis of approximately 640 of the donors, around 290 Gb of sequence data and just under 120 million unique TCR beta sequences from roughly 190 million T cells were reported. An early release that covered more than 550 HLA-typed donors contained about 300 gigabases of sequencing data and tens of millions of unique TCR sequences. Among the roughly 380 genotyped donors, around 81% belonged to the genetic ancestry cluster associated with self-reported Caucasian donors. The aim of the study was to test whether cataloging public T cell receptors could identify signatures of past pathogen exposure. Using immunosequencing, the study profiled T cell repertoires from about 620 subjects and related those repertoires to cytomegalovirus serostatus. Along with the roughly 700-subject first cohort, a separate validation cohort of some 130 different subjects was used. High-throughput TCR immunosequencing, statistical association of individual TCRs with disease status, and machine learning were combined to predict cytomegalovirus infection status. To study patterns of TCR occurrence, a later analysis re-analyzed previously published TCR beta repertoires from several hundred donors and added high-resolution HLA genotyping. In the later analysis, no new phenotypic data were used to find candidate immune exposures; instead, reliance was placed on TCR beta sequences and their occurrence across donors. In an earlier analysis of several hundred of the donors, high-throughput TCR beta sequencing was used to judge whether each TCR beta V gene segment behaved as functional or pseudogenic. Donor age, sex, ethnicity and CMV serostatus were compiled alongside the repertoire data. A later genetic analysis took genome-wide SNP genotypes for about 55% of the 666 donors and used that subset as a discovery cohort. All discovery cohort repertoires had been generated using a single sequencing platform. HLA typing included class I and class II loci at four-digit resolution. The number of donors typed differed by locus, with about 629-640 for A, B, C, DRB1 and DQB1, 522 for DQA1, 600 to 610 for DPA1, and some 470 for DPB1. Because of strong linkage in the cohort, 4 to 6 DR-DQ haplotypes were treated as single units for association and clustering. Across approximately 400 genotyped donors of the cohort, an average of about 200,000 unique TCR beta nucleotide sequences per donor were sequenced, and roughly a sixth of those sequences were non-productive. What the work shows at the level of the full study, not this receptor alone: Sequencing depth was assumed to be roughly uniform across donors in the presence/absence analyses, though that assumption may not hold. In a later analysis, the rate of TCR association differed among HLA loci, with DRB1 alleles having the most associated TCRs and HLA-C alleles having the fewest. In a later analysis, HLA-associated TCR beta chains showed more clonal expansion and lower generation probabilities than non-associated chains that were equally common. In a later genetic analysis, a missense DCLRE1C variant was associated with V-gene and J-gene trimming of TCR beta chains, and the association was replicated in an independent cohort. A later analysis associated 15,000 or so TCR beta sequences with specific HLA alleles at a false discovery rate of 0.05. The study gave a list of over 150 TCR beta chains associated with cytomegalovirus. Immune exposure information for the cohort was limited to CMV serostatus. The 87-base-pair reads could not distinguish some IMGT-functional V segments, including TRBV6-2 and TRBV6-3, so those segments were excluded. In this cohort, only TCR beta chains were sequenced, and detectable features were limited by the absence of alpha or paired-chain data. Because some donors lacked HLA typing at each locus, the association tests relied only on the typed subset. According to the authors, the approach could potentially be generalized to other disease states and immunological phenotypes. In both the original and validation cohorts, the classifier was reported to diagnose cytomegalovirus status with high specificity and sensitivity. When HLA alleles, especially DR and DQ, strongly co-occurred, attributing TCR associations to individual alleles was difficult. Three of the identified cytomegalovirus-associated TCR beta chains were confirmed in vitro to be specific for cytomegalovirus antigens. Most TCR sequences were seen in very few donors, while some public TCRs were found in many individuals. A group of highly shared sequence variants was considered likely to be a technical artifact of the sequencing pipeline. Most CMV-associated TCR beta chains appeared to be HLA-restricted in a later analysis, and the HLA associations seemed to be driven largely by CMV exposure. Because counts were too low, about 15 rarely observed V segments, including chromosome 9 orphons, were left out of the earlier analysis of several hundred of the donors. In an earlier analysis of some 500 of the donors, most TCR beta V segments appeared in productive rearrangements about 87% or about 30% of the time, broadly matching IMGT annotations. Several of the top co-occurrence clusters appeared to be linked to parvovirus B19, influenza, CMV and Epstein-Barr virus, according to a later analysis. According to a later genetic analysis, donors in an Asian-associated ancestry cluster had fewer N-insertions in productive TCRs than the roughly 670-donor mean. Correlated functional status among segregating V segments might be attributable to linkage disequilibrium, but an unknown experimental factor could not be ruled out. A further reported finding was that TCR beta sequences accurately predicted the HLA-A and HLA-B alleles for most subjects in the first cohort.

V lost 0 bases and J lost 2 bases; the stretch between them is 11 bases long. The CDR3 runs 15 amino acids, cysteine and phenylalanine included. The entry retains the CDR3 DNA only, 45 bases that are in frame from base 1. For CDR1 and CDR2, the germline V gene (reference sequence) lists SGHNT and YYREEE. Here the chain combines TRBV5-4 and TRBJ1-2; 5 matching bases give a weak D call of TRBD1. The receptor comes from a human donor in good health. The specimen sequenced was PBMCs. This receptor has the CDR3 CASSLDGGGNYGYTF. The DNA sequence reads TGTGCCAGCAGCTTGGACGGGGGTGGAAACTATGGCTACACCTTC.